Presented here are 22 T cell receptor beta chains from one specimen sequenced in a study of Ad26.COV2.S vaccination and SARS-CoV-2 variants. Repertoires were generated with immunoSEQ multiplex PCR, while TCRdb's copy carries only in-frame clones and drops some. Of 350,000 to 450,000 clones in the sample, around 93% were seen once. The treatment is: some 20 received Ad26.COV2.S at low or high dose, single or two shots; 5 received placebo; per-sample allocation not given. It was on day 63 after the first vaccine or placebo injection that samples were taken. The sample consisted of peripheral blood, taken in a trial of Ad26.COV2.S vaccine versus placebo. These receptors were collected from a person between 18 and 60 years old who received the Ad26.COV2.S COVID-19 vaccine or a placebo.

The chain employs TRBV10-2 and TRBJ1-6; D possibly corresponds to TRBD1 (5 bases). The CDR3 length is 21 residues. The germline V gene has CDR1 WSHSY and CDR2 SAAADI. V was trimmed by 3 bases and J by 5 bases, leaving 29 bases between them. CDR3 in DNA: TGCGCCAGCAGTGACCGTCGGGACCGGGCTCGGGGTAGGTATGATAATTCACCCCTCCACTTT. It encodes CASSDRRDRARGRYDNSPLHF.

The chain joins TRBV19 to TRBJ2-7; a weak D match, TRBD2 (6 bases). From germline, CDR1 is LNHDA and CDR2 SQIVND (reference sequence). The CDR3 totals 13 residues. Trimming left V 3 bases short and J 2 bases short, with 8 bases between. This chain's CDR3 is CASSIGSPYEQYF. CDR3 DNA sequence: TGTGCCAGTAGTATCGGGAGTCCCTACGAGCAGTACTTC.

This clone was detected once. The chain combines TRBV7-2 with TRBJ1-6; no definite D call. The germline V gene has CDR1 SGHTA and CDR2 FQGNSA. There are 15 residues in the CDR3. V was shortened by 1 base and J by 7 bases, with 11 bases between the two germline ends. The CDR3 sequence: CASSLVPPGNSPLHF. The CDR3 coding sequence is TGTGCCAGCAGCTTAGTTCCCCCCGGGAATTCACCCCTCCACTTT. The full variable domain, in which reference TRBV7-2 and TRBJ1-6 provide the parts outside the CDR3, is GAGVSQSPSNKVTEKGKDVELRCDPISGHTALYWYRQSLGQGLEFLIYFQGNSAPDKSGLPSDRFSAERTGGSVSTLTIQRTQQEDSAVYLCASSLVPPGNSPLHFGNGTRLTVT.

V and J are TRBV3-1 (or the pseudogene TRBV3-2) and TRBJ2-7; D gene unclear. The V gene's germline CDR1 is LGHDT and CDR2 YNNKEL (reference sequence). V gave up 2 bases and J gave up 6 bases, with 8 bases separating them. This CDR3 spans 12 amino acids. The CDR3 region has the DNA TGTGCCAGCAGCCAATGCAGGTCCGAGCAGTACTTC. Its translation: CASSQCRSEQYF.

The CDR3 DNA is TGTGCTAGCGCCCCCTCCTACAATGAGCAGTTCTTC. Its translation is CASAPSYNEQFF. The chain employs TRBV12-5 and TRBJ2-1; no clear D gene. The V gene's germline CDR1 is LGHNT and CDR2 FRNRAP. The V gene lost 9 bases and the J gene lost 0 bases, with 6 bases spanning the gap. CDR3 size: 12 residues.

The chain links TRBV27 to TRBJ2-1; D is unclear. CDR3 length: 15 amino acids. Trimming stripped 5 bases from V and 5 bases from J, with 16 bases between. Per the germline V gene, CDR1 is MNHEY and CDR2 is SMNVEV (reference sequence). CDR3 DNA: TGTGCCAGCAGTCACGACGTGGCAGTAGACAATGAGCAGTTCTTC. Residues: CASSHDVAVDNEQFF.

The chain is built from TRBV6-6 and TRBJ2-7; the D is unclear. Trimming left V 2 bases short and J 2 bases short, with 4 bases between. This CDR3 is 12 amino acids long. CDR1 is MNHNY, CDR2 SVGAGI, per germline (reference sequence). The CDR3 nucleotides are TGTGCCAGCAGTTACACCACCTACGAGCAGTACTTC. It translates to CASSYTTYEQYF.

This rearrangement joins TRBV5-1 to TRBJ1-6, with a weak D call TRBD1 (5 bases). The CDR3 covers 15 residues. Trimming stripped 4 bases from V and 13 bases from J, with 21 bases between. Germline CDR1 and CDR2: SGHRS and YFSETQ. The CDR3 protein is CASSPQSGPSDPLHF. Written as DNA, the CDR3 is TGCGCCAGCAGCCCCCAATCGGGACCGAGTGATCCCCTCCACTTT.

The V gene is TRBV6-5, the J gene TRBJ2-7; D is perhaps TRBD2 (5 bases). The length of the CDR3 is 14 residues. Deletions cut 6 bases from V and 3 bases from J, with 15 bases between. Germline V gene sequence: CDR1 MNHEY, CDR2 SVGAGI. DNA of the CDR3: TGTGCCAGCAGCCTCGGGGATCCGGGCTACGAGCAGTACTTC. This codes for CASSLGDPGYEQYF.

CDR3 residues: CATRGTSDGGYGYTF. CDR3 coding DNA: TGTGCCACCAGGGGGACCTCTGATGGGGGCTATGGCTACACCTTC. The chain combines TRBV15 with TRBJ1-2; TRBD1 is a possible D gene (5 bases). With 6 bases removed from V and 4 bases from J, the gap between germline ends came to 18 bases. This CDR3 is 15 amino acids long. Germline V lookup: CDR1 LNHNV, CDR2 YYDKDF (reference sequence).

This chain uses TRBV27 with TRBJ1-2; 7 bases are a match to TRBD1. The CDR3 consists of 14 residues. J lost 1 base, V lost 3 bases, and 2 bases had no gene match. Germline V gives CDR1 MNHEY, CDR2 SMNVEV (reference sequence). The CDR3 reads CASSFDRVNYGYTF. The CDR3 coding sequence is TGTGCCAGCAGTTTCGACAGGGTTAACTATGGCTACACCTTC.

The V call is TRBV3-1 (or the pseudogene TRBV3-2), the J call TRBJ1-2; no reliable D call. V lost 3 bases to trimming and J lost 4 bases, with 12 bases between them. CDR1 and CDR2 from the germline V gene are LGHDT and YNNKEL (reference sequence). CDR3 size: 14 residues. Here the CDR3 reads CASSHGPAFYGYTF. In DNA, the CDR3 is TGTGCCAGCAGCCACGGTCCGGCCTTCTATGGCTACACCTTC.

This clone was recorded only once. The chain's CDR3 is CASSPTGTPGPVQYF. CDR3 nucleotides: TGCGCCAGCAGCCCGACCGGGACACCGGGACCTGTGCAGTACTTC. The chain has TRBV5-1 and TRBJ2-7; D possibly corresponds to TRBD1 (6 bases). The length of the CDR3 is 15 residues. Germline CDR1 SGHRS, CDR2 YFSETQ. V lost 4 bases, J lost 9 bases, and 23 bases lay in between.

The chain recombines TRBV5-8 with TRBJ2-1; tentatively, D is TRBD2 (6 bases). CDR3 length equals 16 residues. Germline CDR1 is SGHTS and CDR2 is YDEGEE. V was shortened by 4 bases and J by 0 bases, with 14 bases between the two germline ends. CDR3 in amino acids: CASSPEGLASYNEQFF. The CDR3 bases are TGTGCCAGCAGCCCGGAGGGGCTCGCCTCCTACAATGAGCAGTTCTTC.

Here the CDR3 DNA reads TGTGCCAGCGTTGAAGGACAGGGCAATCAGCCCCAGCATTTT. This codes for CASVEGQGNQPQHF. V and J are TRBV28 and TRBJ1-5; 7 nucleotides agree with TRBD1. The CDR3 runs to 14 residues. Losses at the gene ends were 8 bases for V and 2 bases for J; bases not matched to a gene: 6. In germline, CDR1 is MDHEN, CDR2 SYDVKM.

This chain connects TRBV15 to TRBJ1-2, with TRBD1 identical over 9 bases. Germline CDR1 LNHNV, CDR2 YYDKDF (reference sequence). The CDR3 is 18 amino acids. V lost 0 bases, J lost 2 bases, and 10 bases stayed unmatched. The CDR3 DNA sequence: TGTGCCACCAGCAGAGATGTGGTGAGGACAGGGGCCAACTATGGCTACACCTTC. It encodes CATSRDVVRTGANYGYTF. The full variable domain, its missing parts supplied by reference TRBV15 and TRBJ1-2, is DAMVIQNPRYQVTQFGKPVTLSCSQTLNHNVMYWYQQKSSQAPKLLFHYYDKDFNNEADTPDNFQSRRPNTSFCFLDIRSPGLGDTAMYLCATSRDVVRTGANYGYTFGSGTRLTVV.

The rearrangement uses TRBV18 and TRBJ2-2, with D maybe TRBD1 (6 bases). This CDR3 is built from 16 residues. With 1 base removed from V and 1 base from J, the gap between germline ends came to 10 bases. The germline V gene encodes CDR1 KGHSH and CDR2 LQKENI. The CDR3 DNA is TGTGCCAGCTCACCACGGAACAGGGAGAACACCGGGGAGCTGTTTTTT. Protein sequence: CASSPRNRENTGELFF.

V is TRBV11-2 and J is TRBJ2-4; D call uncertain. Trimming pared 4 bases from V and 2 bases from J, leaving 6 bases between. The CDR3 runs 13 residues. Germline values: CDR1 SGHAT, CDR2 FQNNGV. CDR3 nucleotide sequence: TGTGCCAGCAGCTACTCGTCCAAAAACATTCAGTACTTC. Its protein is CASSYSSKNIQYF.

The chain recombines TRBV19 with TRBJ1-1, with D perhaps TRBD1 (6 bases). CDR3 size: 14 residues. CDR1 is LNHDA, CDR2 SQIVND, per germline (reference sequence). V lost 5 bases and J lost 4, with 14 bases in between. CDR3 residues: CASSPPTGVTEAFF. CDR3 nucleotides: TGTGCCAGTAGTCCACCGACAGGTGTCACTGAAGCTTTCTTT.

The CDR3 DNA reads TGCGCCAGCAGCTCCGGTAATTCACCCCTCCACTTT. Amino acid sequence: CASSSGNSPLHF. The V call is TRBV5-1, the J call TRBJ1-6; D is ambiguous. V lost 3 bases to trimming and J lost 6 bases, with 4 bases between them. The CDR3 contains 12 residues. CDR1 and CDR2 (germline): SGHRS, YFSETQ.

For the CDR3, the DNA is TGTGCCAGCAGACCGACAGGGATCCCAGATACGCAGTATTTT. The encoded protein is CASRPTGIPDTQYF. The chain couples TRBV5-5 to TRBJ2-3; TRBD1 matches 7 bases. V dropped 5 bases and J dropped 4; count of bases not matched to a gene: 7. The CDR3 is 14 residues long. Germline CDR1 SGHKS, CDR2 YYEKEE (reference sequence).

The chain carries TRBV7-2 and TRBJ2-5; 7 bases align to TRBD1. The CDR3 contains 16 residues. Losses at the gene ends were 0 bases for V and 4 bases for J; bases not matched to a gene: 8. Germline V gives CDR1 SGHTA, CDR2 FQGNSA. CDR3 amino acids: CASSLALWQGVETQYF. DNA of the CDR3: TGTGCCAGCAGCTTAGCGCTGTGGCAGGGGGTAGAGACCCAGTACTTC. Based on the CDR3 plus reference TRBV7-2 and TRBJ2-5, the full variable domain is GAGVSQSPSNKVTEKGKDVELRCDPISGHTALYWYRQSLGQGLEFLIYFQGNSAPDKSGLPSDRFSAERTGGSVSTLTIQRTQQEDSAVYLCASSLALWQGVETQYFGPGTRLLVL.